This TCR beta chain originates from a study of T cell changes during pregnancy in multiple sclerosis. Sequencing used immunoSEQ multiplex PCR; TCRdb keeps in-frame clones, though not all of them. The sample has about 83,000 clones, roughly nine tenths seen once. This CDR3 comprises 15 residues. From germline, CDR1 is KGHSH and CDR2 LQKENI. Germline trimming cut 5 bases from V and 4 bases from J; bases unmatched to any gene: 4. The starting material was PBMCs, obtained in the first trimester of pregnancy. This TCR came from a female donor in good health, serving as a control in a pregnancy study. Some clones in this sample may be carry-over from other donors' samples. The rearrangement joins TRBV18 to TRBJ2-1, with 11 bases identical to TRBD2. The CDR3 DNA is TGTGCCAGCTCAGCTAGCGGGAGGTCTTACAATGAGCAGTTCTTC. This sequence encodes CASSASGRSYNEQFF.